This entry lists 23 T cell receptor beta chains sequenced from one sample in a study of blood T cell repertoires in COVID-19. Some clones are missing from TCRdb's copy, which holds only in-frame ones; the method was immunoSEQ multiplex PCR. The sample holds around 370,000 clones, more than 75% seen once. Sequenced material: PBMCs or T cells enriched from blood (not recorded which). These TCRs come from a woman aged 18-29 years who had recovered from COVID-19.

This clone was recorded a few times. The chain has TRBV12-5 and TRBJ1-3; D gene unclear. CDR3 length: 10 residues. Germline-derived CDR1 and CDR2 are LGHNT and FRNRAP. Trimming removed 7 bases from V and 8 bases from J, with 6 bases in between. CDR3: CASADYTIYF. The CDR3 DNA sequence: TGTGCTAGTGCAGACTACACCATATATTTT.

The CDR3 nucleotides are TGCGCCAGCAGCCAAGGACAACAGCCCCAGCATTTT. Protein sequence: CASSQGQQPQHF. The rearrangement joins TRBV4-1 to TRBJ1-5; no firm D call. Trimming took off 1 base at V and 7 bases at J, with 5 bases between the two ends. The V gene's germline CDR1 is MGHRA and CDR2 YSYEKL. The CDR3 loop spans 12 amino acids.

V is TRBV11-2 and J is TRBJ2-2, with 8 positions matching TRBD1. Per the germline V gene, CDR1 is SGHAT and CDR2 is FQNNGV. This CDR3 is built from 15 residues. V shed 8 bases, J shed 3 bases, and the junction held 8 bases outside the gene matches. CDR3 sequence: CASSPRQGYTGELFF. In DNA, the CDR3 is TGTGCCAGCTCCCCCCGACAGGGGTACACCGGGGAGCTGTTTTTT.

The chain carries TRBV6-2 or TRBV6-3 and TRBJ1-5; 7 bases are shared with TRBD1. Germline values: CDR1 MNHEY, CDR2 SVGEGT. V lost 4 bases to trimming and J lost 5 bases; unmatched junction nucleotides: 8. CDR3 length: 15 residues. The CDR3 loop is CASSSQGVGYQPQHF. CDR3 nucleotide sequence: TGTGCCAGCAGTTCCCAGGGGGTAGGTTATCAGCCCCAGCATTTT.

The V and J genes are TRBV19 and TRBJ1-1; 9 bases are a match to TRBD1. The CDR3 runs to 15 residues. J gave up 7 bases and V 3 bases, and 9 bases lay outside the gene matches. In germline, CDR1 is LNHDA, CDR2 SQIVND (reference sequence). The DNA for the CDR3 is TGTGCCAGTAGTATTCGATTGGGACAGGGCGATGAAGCTTTCTTT. This codes for CASSIRLGQGDEAFF.

This clone has just a few counts. V is TRBV5-1 and J is TRBJ1-2, with 11 bases aligning to TRBD1. Looked up from germline, CDR1 is SGHRS and CDR2 is YFSETQ. The CDR3 has 17 residues. Germline trimming cut 1 base from V and 4 bases from J; bases unmatched to any gene: 9. CDR3 in DNA: TGCGCCAGCAGCTTGAGGGACAGGGGGTTGAATTTCTATGGCTACACCTTC. Translation: CASSLRDRGLNFYGYTF.

The V call is TRBV7-6, the J call TRBJ2-2; no reliable D call. The CDR3 is 14 residues long. Trimming took off 4 bases at V and 1 base at J, with 7 bases between the two ends. The germline V gene has CDR1 SGHVS and CDR2 FNYEAQ. CDR3 sequence: CASSSRQNTGELFF. As DNA, the CDR3 is TGTGCCAGCAGCTCCAGACAGAACACCGGGGAGCTGTTTTTT.

This clone has just a few counts. The chain combines TRBV10-3 with TRBJ2-7; D not certain. CDR1 ENHRY and CDR2 SYGVKD come from the germline V gene. This CDR3 is 12 amino acids long. The ends were cut back, 3 bases at V and 2 bases at J, with 5 bases in the middle. CDR3 amino acids: CAISDQTYEQYF. The CDR3 DNA reads as TGTGCCATCAGTGACCAGACCTACGAGCAGTACTTC.

The rearrangement joins TRBV5-1 to TRBJ2-7, with TRBD1 as a possible D gene (6 bases). V lost 2 bases and J lost 5, with 14 bases in between. The V gene's germline CDR1 is SGHRS and CDR2 YFSETQ. The CDR3 is made up of 14 amino acids. This CDR3 is CASSLAGGTDEQYF. The CDR3 DNA reads as TGCGCCAGCAGCTTAGCTGGGGGCACCGACGAGCAGTACTTC.

The genes are TRBV7-3 and TRBJ2-7; TRBD1 is a possible D gene (5 bases). Germline V lookup: CDR1 SGHTA, CDR2 FQGTGA. The ends were cut back, 5 bases at V and 3 bases at J, with 17 bases in the middle. The CDR3 has 15 residues. The CDR3 sequence: CASSPSGRADYEQYF. For the CDR3, the DNA is TGTGCCAGCAGCCCTTCGGGCAGGGCCGACTACGAGCAGTACTTC.

The rearrangement joins TRBV19 to TRBJ2-7, with a tentative D call TRBD2 (5 bases). V dropped 4 bases and J dropped 0 bases, with 7 bases sitting between them. CDR1 and CDR2 from the germline V gene are LNHDA and SQIVND (reference sequence). The CDR3 extends over 13 amino acids. CDR3 DNA: TGTGCCAGTAGTACGGGATACTCCTACGAGCAGTACTTC. This codes for CASSTGYSYEQYF.

This clone appeared once. The chain has TRBV7-9 and TRBJ2-5; TRBD1 is a possible D gene (6 bases). The CDR3 runs to 15 residues. Germline lookup yields CDR1 SEHNR and CDR2 FQNEAQ (reference sequence). V gave up 5 bases and J gave up 1 base, with 14 bases separating them. The CDR3 here is CASSLRGVIQETQYF. Here the CDR3 DNA reads TGTGCCAGCAGCCTCAGGGGAGTGATCCAAGAGACCCAGTACTTC.

The chain uses TRBV18 and TRBJ1-1, with D tentatively TRBD1 (5 bases). There are 14 residues in the CDR3. From germline, CDR1 is KGHSH and CDR2 LQKENI. V was trimmed by 6 bases and J by 0 bases, leaving 11 bases between them. The CDR3 loop reads CASSPDSLNTEAFF. The CDR3 bases are TGTGCCAGCTCGCCCGACAGTTTGAACACTGAAGCTTTCTTT.

The chain couples TRBV18 to TRBJ2-7; D is perhaps TRBD2 (7 bases). The CDR3 extends over 15 amino acids. CDR1 KGHSH and CDR2 LQKENI come from the germline V gene. V lost 5 bases, J lost 1 base, and 15 bases lay in between. The CDR3 here is CASSRGGISSYEQYF. The CDR3 nucleotides read TGTGCCAGCTCAAGGGGGGGGATTAGTTCCTACGAGCAGTACTTC.

The gene calls are TRBV14 and TRBJ1-1; D unclear. V was shortened by 3 bases and J by 7 bases, with 6 bases between the two germline ends. In germline, CDR1 is SGHDN, CDR2 FVKESK. The CDR3 sequence is 11 residues long. CDR3 nucleotides: TGTGCCAGCAGCCAGACAAATGAAGCTTTCTTT. Amino acids: CASSQTNEAFF.

The chain carries TRBV5-1 and TRBJ1-2, with 9 bases aligning to TRBD1. V was clipped by 5 bases and J by 4 bases; unmatched bases: 9. This CDR3 spans 15 amino acids. Germline lookup yields CDR1 SGHRS and CDR2 YFSETQ. In DNA form, the CDR3 reads TGCGCCAGCAGATACCGGACAGGGGAGGGCTATGGCTACACCTTC. Translation gives CASRYRTGEGYGYTF.

This clone was observed once. This chain links TRBV19 with TRBJ2-5; 8 bases line up with TRBD1. Germline V lookup: CDR1 LNHDA, CDR2 SQIVND (reference sequence). V dropped 5 bases and J dropped 1; count of bases not matched to a gene: 6. There are 15 residues in the CDR3. In DNA, the CDR3 is TGTGCCAGTAGTGGGGGACAGGCCCTCCAAGAGACCCAGTACTTC. This translates into CASSGGQALQETQYF.

The chain has TRBV19 and TRBJ1-2; D remains ambiguous. V was shortened by 7 bases and J by 3 bases, with 15 bases between the two germline ends. The germline CDR1 and CDR2 sequences are LNHDA and SQIVND (reference sequence). This CDR3 has 14 amino acids. The CDR3 DNA reads as TGTGCCAGTATTCGGTCAGATAGCGACTATGGCTACACCTTC. Protein product: CASIRSDSDYGYTF.

As regards this clone: At one end, the junction sequence differs from germline, possibly due to a read error. This sequence joins TRBV7-7 and TRBJ2-1, with 12 bases fitting TRBD2. The CDR3 has 17 amino acids. Germline loops: CDR1 SSHAT, CDR2 FNYEAQ (reference sequence). Written as DNA, the CDR3 is TGTGCTAGCAGCTTAGTCGCTAGCGGGGGGGCCTCCAATGAGCAGTTCTTC. Amino acids: CASSLVASGGASNEQFF.

The chain couples TRBV3-1 (or the pseudogene TRBV3-2) to TRBJ2-1; 12 bases are shared with TRBD2. With V trimmed by 4 bases and J by 1 base, 11 bases remained unmatched. Germline V lookup: CDR1 LGHDT, CDR2 YNNKEL (reference sequence). The CDR3 has 19 amino acids. The CDR3 DNA is TGTGCCAGCAGCCCCGGACTAGCGGGGCGCGTAGTATCCTACAATGAGCAGTTCTTC. It translates to CASSPGLAGRVVSYNEQFF.

The rearrangement uses TRBV6-1 and TRBJ2-7; D is unclear. This CDR3 comprises 12 residues. V lost 0 bases, J lost 9 bases, and 9 bases lay in between. Germline V gene sequence: CDR1 MNHNS, CDR2 SASEGT. Written as DNA, the CDR3 is TGTGCCAGCAGTGAAGCCGTCCGAGGGCAGTACTTC. Translated, it gives CASSEAVRGQYF.

CDR3 sequence (DNA): TGTGCCAGCAGCCTATCCTCCTACAATGAGCAGTTCTTC. As protein: CASSLSSYNEQFF. The chain uses TRBV2 and TRBJ2-1, with D unclear. With 6 bases removed from V and 0 bases from J, the gap between germline ends came to 6 bases. The germline CDR1 and CDR2 sequences are SNHLY and FYNNEI. The CDR3 totals 13 residues. Complete variable domain (other parts from reference TRBV2 and TRBJ2-1): EPEVTQTPSHQVTQMGQEVILRCVPISNHLYFYWYRQILGQKVEFLVSFYNNEISEKSEIFDDQFSVERPDGSNFTLKIRSTKLEDSAMYFCASSLSSYNEQFFGPGTRLTVL.

This clone came up a few times. The chain recombines TRBV9 with TRBJ1-5; tentatively, D is TRBD1 (6 bases). CDR1 and CDR2 from the germline V gene are SGDLS and YYNGEE. The ends were cut back, 1 base at V and 5 bases at J, with 10 bases in the middle. The CDR3 is 14 amino acids. CDR3 protein: CASSVNREYQPQHF. In DNA, the CDR3 is TGTGCCAGCAGCGTAAACAGGGAGTATCAGCCCCAGCATTTT.